This T cell receptor (beta chain) came from a study of CD8 T cells in ankylosing spondylitis. The trim removed 4 bases at V and 6 bases at J, leaving 6 bases unmatched. Germline CDR1 is SGHTA and CDR2 is FQGTGA. The CDR3 is made up of 14 amino acids. Whole-study findings and limits: Relatively rare in peripheral blood, disease-linked clones were also CD8+. The study identified a TCR beta motif of seven or eight highly homologous variants that appeared characteristic of ankylosing spondylitis blood.

Molecular-barcoded quantitative 5'-RACE produced these TCR beta libraries. TCRdb ran MiXCR on the 5' RACE reads and lists one entry per CDR3 protein. The data contain under 850,000 distinct CDR3 sequences, 15% to 20% of them singletons. Worth noting for this clonotype: No antigen is known for it.

This sequence was found in a male donor with ankylosing spondylitis. This chain connects TRBV7-3 to TRBJ1-1; 9 bases match TRBD1. Input material: blood, either unsorted or a sorted T cell fraction (not recorded which). As DNA, the CDR3 is TGTGCCAGCAGCTCTGGACAGGGGTTATCTGAAGCTTTCTTT. It specifies CASSSGQGLSEAFF.